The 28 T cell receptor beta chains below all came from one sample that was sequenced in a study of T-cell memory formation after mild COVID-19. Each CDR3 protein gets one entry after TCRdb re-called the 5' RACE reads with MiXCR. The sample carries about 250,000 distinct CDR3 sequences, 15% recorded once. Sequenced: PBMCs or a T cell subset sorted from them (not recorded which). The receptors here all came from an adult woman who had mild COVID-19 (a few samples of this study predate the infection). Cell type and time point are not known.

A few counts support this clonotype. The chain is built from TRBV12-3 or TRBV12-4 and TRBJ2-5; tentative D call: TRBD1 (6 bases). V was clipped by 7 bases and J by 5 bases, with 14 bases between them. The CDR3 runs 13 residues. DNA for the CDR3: TGTGCCAGCACAGGGGCCGAGGGGGAGACCCAGTACTTC. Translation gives CASTGAEGETQYF.

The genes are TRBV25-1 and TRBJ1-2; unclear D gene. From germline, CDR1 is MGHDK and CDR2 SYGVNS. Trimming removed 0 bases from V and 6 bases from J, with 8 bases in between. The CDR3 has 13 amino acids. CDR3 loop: CASSEYRDNGYTF. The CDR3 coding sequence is TGTGCCAGCAGTGAATATAGGGATAATGGCTACACCTTC.

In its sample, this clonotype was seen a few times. The CDR3 here is CAIMRDRSSYEQYF. As DNA, the CDR3 is TGTGCCATCATGAGGGACAGGAGCTCCTACGAGCAGTACTTC. This chain uses TRBV10-3 with TRBJ2-7; 8 bases are shared with TRBD1. Germline V lookup: CDR1 ENHRY, CDR2 SYGVKD. The CDR3 spans 14 residues. V lost 7 bases and J lost 0; bases outside the gene matches: 5.

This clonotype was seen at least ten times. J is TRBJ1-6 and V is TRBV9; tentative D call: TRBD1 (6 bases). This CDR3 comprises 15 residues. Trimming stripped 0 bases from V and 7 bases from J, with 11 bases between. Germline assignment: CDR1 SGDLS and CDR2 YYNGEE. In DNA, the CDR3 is TGTGCCAGCAGCGTAGAAGGGGGGGCGAATTCACCCCTCCACTTT. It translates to CASSVEGGANSPLHF.

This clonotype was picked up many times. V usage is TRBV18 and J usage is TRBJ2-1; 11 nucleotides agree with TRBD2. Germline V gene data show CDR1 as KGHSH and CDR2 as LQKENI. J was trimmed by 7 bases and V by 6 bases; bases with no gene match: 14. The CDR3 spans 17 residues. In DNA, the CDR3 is TGTGCCAGCTCCCCAAAGATTAGCGGGAGGGCCGCGAATGAGCAGTTCTTC. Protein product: CASSPKISGRAANEQFF.

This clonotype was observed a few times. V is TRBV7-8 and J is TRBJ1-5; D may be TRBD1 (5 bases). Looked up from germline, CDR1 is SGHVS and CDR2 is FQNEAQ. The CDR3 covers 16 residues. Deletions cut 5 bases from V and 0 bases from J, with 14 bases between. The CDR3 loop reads CASSVFDSASNQPQHF. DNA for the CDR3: TGTGCCAGCAGCGTTTTCGACAGCGCTAGCAATCAGCCCCAGCATTTT.

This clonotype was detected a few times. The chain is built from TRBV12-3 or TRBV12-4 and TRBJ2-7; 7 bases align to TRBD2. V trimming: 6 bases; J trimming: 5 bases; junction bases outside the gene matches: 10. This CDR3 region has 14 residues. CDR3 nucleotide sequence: TGTGCCAGCAGCAACCGACTAGCAGCAAACGAGCAGTACTTC. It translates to CASSNRLAANEQYF.

CDR3: CASTGGDNSPLHF. CDR3 nucleotides: TGTGCCAGCACAGGAGGAGATAATTCACCCCTCCACTTT. The chain employs TRBV12-3 or TRBV12-4 and TRBJ1-6; D unresolved. V gave up 7 bases and J gave up 5 bases, with 9 bases separating them. The CDR3 covers 13 residues.

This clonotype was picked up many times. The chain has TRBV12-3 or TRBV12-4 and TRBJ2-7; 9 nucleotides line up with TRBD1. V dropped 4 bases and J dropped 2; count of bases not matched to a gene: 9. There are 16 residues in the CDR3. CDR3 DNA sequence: TGTGCCAGCAGTTCCAACCGGGACAGGGACCCCTACGAGCAGTACTTC. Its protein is CASSSNRDRDPYEQYF.

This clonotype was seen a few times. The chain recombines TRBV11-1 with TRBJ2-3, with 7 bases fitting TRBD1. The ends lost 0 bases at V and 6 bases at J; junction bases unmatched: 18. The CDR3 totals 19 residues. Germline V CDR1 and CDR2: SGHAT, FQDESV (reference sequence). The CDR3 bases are TGTGCCAGCAGCTTAGCGACCGGCTATGCGACAGGGCGATACGATACGCAGTATTTT. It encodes CASSLATGYATGRYDTQYF.

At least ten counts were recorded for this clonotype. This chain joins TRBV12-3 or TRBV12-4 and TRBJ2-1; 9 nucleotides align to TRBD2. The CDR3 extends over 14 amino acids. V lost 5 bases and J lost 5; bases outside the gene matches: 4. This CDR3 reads CASSPGLANNEQFF. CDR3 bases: TGTGCCAGCAGTCCGGGACTAGCAAACAATGAGCAGTTCTTC.

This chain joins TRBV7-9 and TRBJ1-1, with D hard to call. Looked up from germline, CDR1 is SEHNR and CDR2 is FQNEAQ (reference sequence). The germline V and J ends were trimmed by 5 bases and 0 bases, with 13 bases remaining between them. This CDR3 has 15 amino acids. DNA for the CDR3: TGTGCCAGCAGCGGGAGCAGCAAAGTGAACACTGAAGCTTTCTTT. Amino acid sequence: CASSGSSKVNTEAFF. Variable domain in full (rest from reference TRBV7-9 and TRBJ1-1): DTGVSQNPRHKITKRGQNVTFRCDPISEHNRLYWYRQTLGQGPEFLTYFQNEAQLEKSRLLSDRFSAERPKGSFSTLEIQRTEQGDSAMYLCASSGSSKVNTEAFFGQGTRLTVV.

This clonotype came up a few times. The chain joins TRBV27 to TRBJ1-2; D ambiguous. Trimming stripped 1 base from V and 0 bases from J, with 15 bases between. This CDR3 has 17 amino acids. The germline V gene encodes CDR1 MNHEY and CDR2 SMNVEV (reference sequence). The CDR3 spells CASSLLANSLTNYGYTF. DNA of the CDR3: TGTGCCAGCAGTTTATTGGCGAACAGCTTAACTAACTATGGCTACACCTTC.

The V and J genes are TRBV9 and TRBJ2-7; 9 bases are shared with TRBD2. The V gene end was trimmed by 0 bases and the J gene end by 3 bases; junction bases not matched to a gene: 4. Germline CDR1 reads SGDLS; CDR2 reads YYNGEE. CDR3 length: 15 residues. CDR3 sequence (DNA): TGTGCCAGCAGCGTAGATCCTAGCGGGAACTACGAGCAGTACTTC. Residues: CASSVDPSGNYEQYF.

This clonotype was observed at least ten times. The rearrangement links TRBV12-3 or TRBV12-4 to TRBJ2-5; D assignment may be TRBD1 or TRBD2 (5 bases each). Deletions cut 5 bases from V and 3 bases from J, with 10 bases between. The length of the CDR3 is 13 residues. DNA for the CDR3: TGTGCCAGCAGTATTGGGACGAAAGAGACCCAGTACTTC. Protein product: CASSIGTKETQYF.

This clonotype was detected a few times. The CDR3 DNA is TGTGCCAGTAGTCCTCCCGGAGGACGCAGGAATGAAGCTTTCTTT. This gives the protein CASSPPGGRRNEAFF. The chain employs TRBV19 and TRBJ1-1, with unresolved D. The CDR3 is made up of 15 amino acids. Germline CDR1 is LNHDA and CDR2 is SQIVND (reference sequence). Trimming pared 5 bases from V and 7 bases from J, leaving 20 bases between.

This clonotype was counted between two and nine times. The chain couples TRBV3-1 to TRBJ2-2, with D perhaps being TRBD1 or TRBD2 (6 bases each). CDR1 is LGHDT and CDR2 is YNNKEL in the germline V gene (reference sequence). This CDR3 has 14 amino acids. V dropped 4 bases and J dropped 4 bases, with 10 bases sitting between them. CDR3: CASSRGASTGELFF. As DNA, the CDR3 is TGTGCCAGCAGCCGGGGGGCGAGCACCGGGGAGCTGTTTTTT.

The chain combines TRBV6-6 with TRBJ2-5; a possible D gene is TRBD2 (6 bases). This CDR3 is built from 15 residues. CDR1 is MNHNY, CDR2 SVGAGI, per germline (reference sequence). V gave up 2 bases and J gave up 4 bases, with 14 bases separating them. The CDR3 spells CASSYLAGLGETQYF. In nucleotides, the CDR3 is TGTGCCAGCAGTTACCTCGCGGGACTCGGAGAGACCCAGTACTTC.

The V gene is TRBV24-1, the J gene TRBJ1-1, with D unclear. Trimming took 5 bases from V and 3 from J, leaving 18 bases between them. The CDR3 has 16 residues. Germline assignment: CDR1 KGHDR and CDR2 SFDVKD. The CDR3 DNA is TGTGCCACCAGTGGGTACGGGAATGGGGTTTACACTGAAGCTTTCTTT. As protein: CATSGYGNGVYTEAFF.

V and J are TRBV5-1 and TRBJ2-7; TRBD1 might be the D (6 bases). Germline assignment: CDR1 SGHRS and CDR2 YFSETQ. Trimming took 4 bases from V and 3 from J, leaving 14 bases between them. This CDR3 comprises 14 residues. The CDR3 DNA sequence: TGCGCCAGCAGCGTGGCAGGGGCCATCTACGAGCAGTACTTC. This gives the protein CASSVAGAIYEQYF.

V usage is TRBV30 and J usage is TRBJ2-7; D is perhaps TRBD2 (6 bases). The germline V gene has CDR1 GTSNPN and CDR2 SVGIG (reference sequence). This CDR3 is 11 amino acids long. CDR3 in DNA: TGTGCTGGGGGGACGGCCTACGAGCAGTACTTC. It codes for CAGGTAYEQYF. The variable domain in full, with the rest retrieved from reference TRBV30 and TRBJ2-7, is SQTIHQWPATLVQPVGSPLSLECTVEGTSNPNLYWYRQAAGRGLQLLFYSVGIGQISSEVPQNLSASRPQDRQFILSSKKLLLSDSGFYLCAGGTAYEQYFGPGTRLTVT.

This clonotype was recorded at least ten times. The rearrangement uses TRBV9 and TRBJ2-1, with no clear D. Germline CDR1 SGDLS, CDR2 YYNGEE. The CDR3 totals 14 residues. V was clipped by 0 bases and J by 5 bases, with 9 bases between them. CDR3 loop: CASSVVTNNNEQFF. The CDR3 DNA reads TGTGCCAGCAGCGTAGTTACCAACAACAATGAGCAGTTCTTC.

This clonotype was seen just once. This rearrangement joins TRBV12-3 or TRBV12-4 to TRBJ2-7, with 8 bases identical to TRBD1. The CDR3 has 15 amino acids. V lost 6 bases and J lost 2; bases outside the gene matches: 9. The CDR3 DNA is TGTGCCAGCAGGCTGGGACAGGCCGGGCCCTACGAGCAGTACTTC. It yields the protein CASRLGQAGPYEQYF.

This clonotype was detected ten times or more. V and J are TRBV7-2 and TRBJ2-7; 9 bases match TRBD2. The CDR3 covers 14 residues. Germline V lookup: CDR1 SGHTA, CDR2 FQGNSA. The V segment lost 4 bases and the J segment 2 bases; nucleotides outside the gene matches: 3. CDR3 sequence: CASSSREGAYEQYF. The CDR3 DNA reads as TGTGCCAGCAGCTCGCGGGAGGGAGCCTACGAGCAGTACTTC.

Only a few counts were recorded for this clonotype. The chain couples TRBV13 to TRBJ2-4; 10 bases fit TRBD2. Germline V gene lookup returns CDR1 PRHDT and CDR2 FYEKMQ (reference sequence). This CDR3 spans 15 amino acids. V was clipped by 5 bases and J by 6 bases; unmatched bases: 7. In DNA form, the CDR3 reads TGTGCCAGCAGCCGAAGTAGCGGGGGGATAAACATTCAGTACTTC. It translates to CASSRSSGGINIQYF.

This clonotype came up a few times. CDR3 coding DNA: TGTGCCACCAGTGATCTAGCGGGGACCACAGATACGCAGTATTTT. Protein: CATSDLAGTTDTQYF. This chain uses TRBV24-1 with TRBJ2-3; 9 bases are shared with TRBD2. This CDR3 contains 15 residues. Germline V gene data show CDR1 as KGHDR and CDR2 as SFDVKD. V trimming: 3 bases; J trimming: 2 bases; junction bases outside the gene matches: 2.

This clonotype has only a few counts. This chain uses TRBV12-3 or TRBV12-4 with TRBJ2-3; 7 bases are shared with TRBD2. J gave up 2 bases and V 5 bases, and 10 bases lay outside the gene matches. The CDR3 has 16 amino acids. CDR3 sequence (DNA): TGTGCCAGCAGTCCTAGTGGGCGGGGGACCACAGATACGCAGTATTTT. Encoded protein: CASSPSGRGTTDTQYF.

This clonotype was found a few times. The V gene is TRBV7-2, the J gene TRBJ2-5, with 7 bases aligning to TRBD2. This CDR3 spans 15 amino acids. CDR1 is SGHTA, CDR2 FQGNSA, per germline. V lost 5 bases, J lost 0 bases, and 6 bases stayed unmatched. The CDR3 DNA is TGTGCCAGCAGCGCTCCCGGGGGGAACCAAGAGACCCAGTACTTC. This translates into CASSAPGGNQETQYF.